The rows below give T cell receptor beta chains drawn from one sample of a study of T cells in Graves' hyperthyroidism and ophthalmopathy. TCRdb reanalysed the multiplex PCR reads using MiXCR and keeps one entry per CDR3 protein. The repertoire holds 450,000 to 500,000 distinct CDR3 sequences, with roughly 23% as singletons. The source material was blood. These TCRs come from a woman between 65 and 79 years old with Graves' ophthalmopathy. CDR3s include the opening cysteine and the closing phenylalanine or tryptophan. D genes are given only for firm matches. Size is omitted from some rows. Given values are once, few, many or a class for expanded clones.

abundance: -; v_gene: TRBV7-8; d_gene: TRBD1; j_gene: TRBJ2-7; len: 17; CDR3nt: TGTGCCAGCAGCTTGGCAGGGGGTGGGCACTTATTCTACGAGCAGTACTTC; CDR3aa: CASSLAGGGHLFYEQYF
abundance: -; v_gene: TRBV29-1; d_gene: -; j_gene: TRBJ1-1; len: 14; CDR3nt: TGCAGCGCAATTGCTCGCCCAGGGGTTGCTGAAGCTTTCTTT; CDR3aa: CSAIARPGVAEAFF
abundance: few; v_gene: TRBV10-3; d_gene: TRBD1; j_gene: TRBJ1-1; len: 12; CDR3nt: TGTGCCACCCGGACAGGGATCACTGAAGCTTTCTTT; CDR3aa: CATRTGITEAFF
abundance: -; v_gene: TRBV5-1; d_gene: -; j_gene: TRBJ1-4; len: 13; CDR3nt: TGCGCCAGCAAAGGCGTCTACGGTGAAAAACTGTTTTTT; CDR3aa: CASKGVYGEKLFF
abundance: -; v_gene: TRBV4-1; d_gene: TRBD1; j_gene: TRBJ1-6; len: 16; CDR3nt: TGCGCCAGCAGCCAAGTGAGGACAGGGATACGATCACCCCTCCACTTT; CDR3aa: CASSQVRTGIRSPLHF
abundance: -; v_gene: TRBV19; d_gene: -; j_gene: TRBJ1-4; len: 14; CDR3nt: TGTGCCGCCGGTGGGGGACAAACTAATGAAAAACTGTTTTTT; CDR3aa: CAAGGGQTNEKLFF
abundance: few; v_gene: TRBV6-5; d_gene: -; j_gene: TRBJ1-1; len: 17; CDR3nt: TGTGCCAGCAGTTACTCGGGGAGGGCGGAGGGGTACACTGAAGCTTTTTTT; CDR3aa: CASSYSGRAEGYTEAFF
abundance: many; v_gene: TRBV27; d_gene: TRBD1; j_gene: TRBJ1-2; len: 14; CDR3nt: TGTGCCAGCAGACCCGGGACAGGGGGCGGGGGCTACACCTTC; CDR3aa: CASRPGTGGGGYTF
abundance: -; v_gene: TRBV30; d_gene: -; j_gene: TRBJ1-1; len: 14; CDR3nt: TGTGCCTGGAGTCTCGGGCGGATCAGCCCTGAAGCTTTCTTT; CDR3aa: CAWSLGRISPEAFF
abundance: few; v_gene: TRBV19; d_gene: -; j_gene: TRBJ1-6; len: 12; CDR3nt: TGTGCCAGTAGTAACCGGGATTCACCCCTCCACTTT; CDR3aa: CASSNRDSPLHF
abundance: -; v_gene: TRBV7-2; d_gene: -; j_gene: TRBJ2-1; len: 13; CDR3nt: TGTGCCAGCAGCTTAGCGGGGACCCCCGAGCAGTTCTTC; CDR3aa: CASSLAGTPEQFF
abundance: many; v_gene: TRBV28; d_gene: TRBD2; j_gene: TRBJ2-1; len: 20; CDR3nt: TGTGCCAGCAGTCCCTACCGGACTAGTATGGGGATAAGCTCCTACAATGAGCAGTTCTTC; CDR3aa: CASSPYRTSMGISSYNEQFF
abundance: few; v_gene: TRBV29-1; d_gene: TRBD2; j_gene: TRBJ2-1; len: 14; CDR3nt: TGCAGCGTTGGACTAGCGGGAGTCTACAATGAGCAGTTCTTC; CDR3aa: CSVGLAGVYNEQFF
abundance: many; v_gene: TRBV7-2; d_gene: -; j_gene: TRBJ2-7; len: 15; CDR3nt: TGTGCCAGCAGCTTAGCAGCAGCTATCTCCTACGAGCAGTACTTC; CDR3aa: CASSLAAAISYEQYF
abundance: few; v_gene: TRBV6-9; d_gene: -; j_gene: TRBJ1-5; len: 15; CDR3nt: TGTGCCAGCAATTGGGAACATACCTCAGGTCAGCCCCAGCATTTT; CDR3aa: CASNWEHTSGQPQHF
abundance: -; v_gene: TRBV4-1; d_gene: -; j_gene: TRBJ2-2; len: 15; CDR3nt: TGCGCCAGCAGCCAAGAGAGGAGGGGGACCGGGGAGCTGTTTTTT; CDR3aa: CASSQERRGTGELFF
abundance: few; v_gene: TRBV7-2; d_gene: -; j_gene: TRBJ2-5; len: 15; CDR3nt: TGTGCCAGCAGCCCCCGACTAGGACCTGGAGAGACCCAGTACTTC; CDR3aa: CASSPRLGPGETQYF
abundance: -; v_gene: TRBV28; d_gene: -; j_gene: TRBJ1-3; len: 14; CDR3nt: TGTGCCAGCTCAATAGGGAACTCTGGAAACACCATATATTTT; CDR3aa: CASSIGNSGNTIYF
abundance: few; v_gene: TRBV11-2; d_gene: -; j_gene: TRBJ2-3; len: 14; CDR3nt: TGTGCCAGCAGCTTAGGGGAGCTCCCAGATACGCAGTATTTT; CDR3aa: CASSLGELPDTQYF
abundance: many; v_gene: TRBV2; d_gene: TRBD2; j_gene: TRBJ2-7; len: 15; CDR3nt: TGTGCCAGCAGTCCCGATACTAGCGGGACTGGAGAGCAGTACTTC; CDR3aa: CASSPDTSGTGEQYF
abundance: -; v_gene: TRBV14; d_gene: -; j_gene: TRBJ2-7; len: 13; CDR3nt: TGTGCCAGCAGCCAACTCGGACCCTACGAGCAGTACTTC; CDR3aa: CASSQLGPYEQYF
abundance: -; v_gene: TRBV6-2/TRBV6-3; d_gene: TRBD1; j_gene: TRBJ1-2; len: 13; CDR3nt: TGTGCCAGCAGGACAGGGGCTCGTTATGGCTACACCTTC; CDR3aa: CASRTGARYGYTF
abundance: -; v_gene: TRBV6-1; d_gene: -; j_gene: TRBJ1-2; len: 15; CDR3nt: TGTGCCAGCAGTTACGCGTACAGGGTGCGGTATGGCTACACCTTC; CDR3aa: CASSYAYRVRYGYTF
abundance: few; v_gene: TRBV29-1; d_gene: -; j_gene: TRBJ1-1; len: 12; CDR3nt: TGCAGCTCAGGGGATGGGAACACTGAAGCTTTCTTT; CDR3aa: CSSGDGNTEAFF
abundance: -; v_gene: TRBV24-1; d_gene: -; j_gene: TRBJ2-4; len: 13; CDR3nt: TGTGCCACCACAGGGAAAGCCAAAAACATTCAGTACTTC; CDR3aa: CATTGKAKNIQYF
abundance: few; v_gene: TRBV29-1; d_gene: TRBD1; j_gene: TRBJ1-2; len: 15; CDR3nt: TGCAGCGCAATCGTGAAGGACAGGGGTGGCTATGGCTACACCTTC; CDR3aa: CSAIVKDRGGYGYTF
abundance: few; v_gene: TRBV28; d_gene: -; j_gene: TRBJ2-3; len: 15; CDR3nt: TGTGCCAGCAGTTCTCTTGCAGGGAGCGCAGATACGCAGTATTTT; CDR3aa: CASSSLAGSADTQYF
abundance: -; v_gene: TRBV15; d_gene: TRBD2; j_gene: TRBJ2-7; len: 15; CDR3nt: TGTGCCACCAGCAGAGATACTAGCGACTCCTACGAGCAGTACTTC; CDR3aa: CATSRDTSDSYEQYF